What follows are 8 T cell receptor beta chains derived from one specimen sequenced in a study of CD8 T cells in Susac syndrome. Reverse transcription of roughly 0.45 to 1 ug RNA was carried out with random hexamers. TCRdb reprocessed the immunoSEQ multiplex PCR reads via MiXCR and lists one record per CDR3 protein. The repertoire holds approximately 150,000 distinct CDR3 sequences, with about 90% as singletons. Sequencing was performed on CD4+ T cells from PBMCs. The receptors stem from a human donor in good health.

The chain is built from TRBV28 and TRBJ1-2; possibly TRBD1 for D (6 bases). CDR3 length: 15 amino acids. Germline CDR1 is MDHEN and CDR2 is SYDVKM. V gave up 4 bases and J gave up 1 base, with 13 bases separating them. The CDR3 protein is CASSSPGELNYGYTF. The CDR3 nucleotides are TGTGCCAGCAGTTCGCCAGGGGAACTTAACTATGGCTACACCTTC.

The chain employs TRBV7-3 and TRBJ2-3, with D maybe TRBD1 (6 bases). Trimming left V 1 base short and J 1 base short, with 9 bases between. The CDR3 totals 15 residues. Per germline, CDR1 SGHTA and CDR2 FQGTGA. For the CDR3, the DNA is TGTGCCAGCAGCTTAATAGGACAGCGCACAGATACGCAGTATTTT. Amino acid sequence: CASSLIGQRTDTQYF.

This chain uses TRBV5-1 with TRBJ2-1; weak D call: TRBD2 (7 bases). Germline assignment: CDR1 SGHRS and CDR2 YFSETQ. CDR3 length equals 15 residues. The V end lost 1 base, the J end lost 3 bases, and 11 bases lay between the germline ends. The CDR3 protein is CASSLRGALYNEQFF. CDR3 nucleotides: TGCGCCAGCAGCTTGCGGGGGGCTCTCTACAATGAGCAGTTCTTC.

The chain employs TRBV7-2 and TRBJ2-7; 8 positions agree with TRBD1. The CDR3 spans 15 residues. CDR1 is SGHTA and CDR2 is FQGNSA in the germline V gene. The J segment lost 4 bases and the V segment lost 3 bases, leaving 8 bases of the junction unmatched. The CDR3 sequence: CASSFFGRGQYEQYF. DNA for the CDR3: TGTGCCAGCAGCTTCTTTGGCAGGGGGCAGTACGAGCAGTACTTC.

The V call is TRBV7-2, the J call TRBJ2-4, with 9 nucleotides matching TRBD1. J gave up 1 base and V 4 bases, and 5 bases lay outside the gene matches. This CDR3 comprises 16 residues. Germline V gives CDR1 SGHTA, CDR2 FQGNSA. CDR3 residues: CASSYSGTGAKNIQYF. CDR3 DNA sequence: TGTGCCAGCAGCTATTCCGGGACAGGGGCCAAAAACATTCAGTACTTC.

V and J are TRBV19 and TRBJ2-7; the match to TRBD2 covers 8 bases. The CDR3 has 13 amino acids. Germline V lookup: CDR1 LNHDA, CDR2 SQIVND (reference sequence). V dropped 6 bases and J dropped 5; count of bases not matched to a gene: 6. The CDR3 is CASRISGGDEQYF. CDR3 nucleotide sequence: TGTGCCAGTAGAATAAGCGGGGGCGACGAGCAGTACTTC.

CDR3 loop: CASSQRDRVDTEAFF. CDR3 nucleotides: TGTGCCAGCAGCCAAAGGGACAGGGTTGACACTGAAGCTTTCTTT. This rearrangement joins TRBV7-8 to TRBJ1-1; the match to TRBD1 covers 9 bases. Unmatched junction bases numbered 7, after V lost 5 bases and J lost 3 bases. The CDR3 is made up of 15 amino acids. Germline CDR1 reads SGHVS; CDR2 reads FQNEAQ.

The chain uses TRBV7-9 and TRBJ2-7; 12 bases map to TRBD1. The V segment lost 0 bases and the J segment 5 bases; nucleotides outside the gene matches: 5. The CDR3 is 16 amino acids. In germline, CDR1 is SEHNR, CDR2 FQNEAQ (reference sequence). The CDR3 nucleotides read TGTGCCAGCAGCTTAGCATCCGGGACAGGGGGCGACGAGCAGTACTTC. Its translation is CASSLASGTGGDEQYF.